These 30 T cell receptor beta chains share one sample of origin, sequenced in a study of blood T cell repertoires in COVID-19. The data were produced by immunoSEQ multiplex PCR, yet TCRdb's version contains in-frame clones alone and is incomplete. This repertoire shows about 43,000 clones, 87% found once; its top ten account for around 10%. Sequenced: peripheral blood. The receptors were sampled from a woman of 80 years or more with active COVID-19.

The chain uses TRBV6-2 or TRBV6-3 and TRBJ1-1; TRBD1 matches at 11 bases. The germline V gene has CDR1 MNHEY and CDR2 SVGEGT. V dropped 1 base and J dropped 2; count of bases not matched to a gene: 6. The CDR3 contains 17 residues. The CDR3 is CASSYWLGQGANTEAFF. DNA for the CDR3: TGTGCCAGCAGTTACTGGCTCGGACAGGGGGCAAACACTGAAGCTTTCTTT.

The chain carries TRBV18 and TRBJ2-2, with no clear D. V dropped 2 bases and J dropped 3 bases, with 4 bases sitting between them. The CDR3 sequence is 13 residues long. Germline-derived CDR1 and CDR2 are KGHSH and LQKENI. The CDR3 DNA is TGTGCCAGCTCACCAGGCTACACCGGGGAGCTGTTTTTT. Its protein is CASSPGYTGELFF.

The chain uses TRBV11-2 and TRBJ2-1; 7 positions agree with TRBD2. CDR1 is SGHAT and CDR2 is FQNNGV in the germline V gene. CDR3 length: 15 amino acids. V trimming: 1 base; J trimming: 3 bases; junction bases outside the gene matches: 3. The CDR3 DNA sequence: TGTGCCAGCAGCTTAGGTGGGGGGGGCTACAATGAGCAGTTCTTC. Its translation: CASSLGGGGYNEQFF.

In this sample, this clone turned up a few times. This chain links TRBV6-6 with TRBJ2-7, with D perhaps matching TRBD1 (6 bases). The V and J ends lost 5 bases and 3 bases respectively, with 14 bases between them. The CDR3 has 14 residues. CDR1 is MNHNY, CDR2 SVGAGI, per germline (reference sequence). DNA of the CDR3: TGTGCCAGCAGTGATGGGACAACGGGCTACGAGCAGTACTTC. It encodes CASSDGTTGYEQYF.

The V gene is TRBV30, the J gene TRBJ1-5; D call uncertain. Germline assignment: CDR1 GTSNPN and CDR2 SVGIG (reference sequence). V was trimmed by 3 bases and J by 0 bases, leaving 6 bases between them. This CDR3 comprises 13 residues. The CDR3 loop is CAWSRDSNQPQHF. Written as DNA, the CDR3 is TGTGCCTGGAGCCGGGATAGCAATCAGCCCCAGCATTTT. Full variable domain (outside the CDR3, taken from reference TRBV30 and TRBJ1-5): SQTIHQWPATLVQPVGSPLSLECTVEGTSNPNLYWYRQAAGRGLQLLFYSVGIGQISSEVPQNLSASRPQDRQFILSSKKLLLSDSGFYLCAWSRDSNQPQHFGDGTRLSIL.

This clone has only one observation. This chain links TRBV19 with TRBJ2-3; 8 bases are a match to TRBD1. Germline loops: CDR1 LNHDA, CDR2 SQIVND (reference sequence). The CDR3 is 14 amino acids. The trim removed 7 bases at V and 3 bases at J, leaving 6 bases unmatched. CDR3 region: CASTTGQGTDTQYF. The CDR3 DNA follows: TGTGCCAGTACCACCGGACAGGGTACAGATACGCAGTATTTT.

The chain employs TRBV4-3 and TRBJ2-7; 8 bases match TRBD1. This CDR3 region has 15 residues. Germline values: CDR1 LGHNA, CDR2 YSLEER. V lost 2 bases, J lost 3 bases, and 6 bases stayed unmatched. CDR3 DNA: TGCGCCAGCAGCCAACAGGACAGGGATTACTACGAGCAGTACTTC. Translating gives CASSQQDRDYYEQYF.

The chain recombines TRBV7-2 with TRBJ2-7; 11 positions match TRBD2. CDR3 size: 20 residues. CDR1 is SGHTA and CDR2 is FQGNSA in the germline V gene. The V segment lost 0 bases and the J segment 4 bases; nucleotides outside the gene matches: 17. CDR3 amino acids: CASSLARGLAALSIVYEQYF. CDR3 nucleotide sequence: TGTGCCAGCAGCTTAGCGCGGGGACTAGCGGCCCTTTCTATCGTGTACGAGCAGTACTTC.

The gene calls are TRBV7-3 and TRBJ1-2; 9 nucleotides agree with TRBD1. V trimming: 5 bases; J trimming: 8 bases; junction bases outside the gene matches: 12. The CDR3 extends over 15 amino acids. Germline assignment: CDR1 SGHTA and CDR2 FQGTGA. The CDR3 coding sequence is TGTGCCAGCAGCGTCGACCCGGGACAGGGAGACGGCTACACCTTC. Its translation: CASSVDPGQGDGYTF.

V is TRBV29-1 and J is TRBJ2-1, with 12 bases fitting TRBD2. The CDR3 covers 12 residues. J gave up 7 bases and V 7 bases, and 2 bases lay outside the gene matches. Germline values: CDR1 SQVTM, CDR2 ANQGSEA. CDR3 nucleotides: TGCAGCGCTGGGACTAGCGGGAATGAGCAGTTCTTC. Protein product: CSAGTSGNEQFF.

V gene TRBV7-5 combines with J gene TRBJ1-5; TRBD1 is taken as the D call from the table, unchecked against the DNA. TRBV7-5 is classified as a pseudogene. The CDR3 spans 16 residues. The CDR3 sequence is CARSLITGGGDQPQHF. CDR3 in DNA: TGTGCCAGAAGCTTAATTACAGGGGGCGGGGATCAGCCCCAGCATTTT.

V is TRBV24-1 and J is TRBJ2-7; D is possibly TRBD1 (5 bases). With 2 bases removed from V and 0 bases from J, the gap between germline ends came to 13 bases. In germline, CDR1 is KGHDR, CDR2 SFDVKD. The CDR3 sequence is 16 residues long. The CDR3 DNA follows: TGTGCCACCAGTGATTCGCAGGCAGGGCGCTCCTACGAGCAGTACTTC. Protein: CATSDSQAGRSYEQYF.

The chain employs TRBV9 and TRBJ2-5; 10 bases are a match to TRBD2. In germline, CDR1 is SGDLS, CDR2 YYNGEE. CDR3 length: 17 residues. With 0 bases clipped from V and 3 bases from J, the junction kept 8 bases outside the gene matches. The CDR3 loop is CASSVGWGTSAEETQYF. In nucleotides, the CDR3 is TGTGCCAGCAGCGTAGGATGGGGGACTAGCGCAGAAGAGACCCAGTACTTC.

This chain uses TRBV9 with TRBJ1-4; 11 bases map to TRBD1. CDR1 SGDLS and CDR2 YYNGEE come from the germline V gene. The junction had 5 bases not matched to a gene; V was cut back by 3 bases and J by 1 base. This CDR3 region has 17 residues. The CDR3 coding sequence is TGTGCCAGCAGCGGTGGACAGGGGGCTGTAACTAATGAAAAACTGTTTTTT. Its protein product is CASSGGQGAVTNEKLFF.

This chain uses TRBV28 with TRBJ2-1; 8 bases agree with TRBD1. J was trimmed by 10 bases and V by 6 bases; bases with no gene match: 5. The V gene's germline CDR1 is MDHEN and CDR2 SYDVKM. The CDR3 covers 12 residues. For the CDR3, the DNA is TGTGCCAGCAGCCGGAGACAGGGGGAGCAGTTCTTC. Its protein product is CASSRRQGEQFF. Using reference TRBV28 and TRBJ2-1 for the parts outside the CDR3, the full variable domain is DVKVTQSSRYLVKRTGEKVFLECVQDMDHENMFWYRQDPGLGLRLIYFSYDVKMKEKGDIPEGYSVSREKKERFSLILESASTNQTSMYLCASSRRQGEQFFGPGTRLTVL.

The chain combines TRBV28 with TRBJ1-6, with 7 bases fitting TRBD1. Germline trimming cut 10 bases from V and 8 bases from J; bases unmatched to any gene: 14. CDR3 length: 15 residues. Germline-derived CDR1 and CDR2 are MDHEN and SYDVKM. CDR3 loop: CATHGTVDLHSPLHF. The CDR3 DNA reads as TGTGCCACCCATGGGACAGTTGATCTCCATTCACCCCTCCACTTT.

The chain has TRBV4-2 and TRBJ2-5; D remains unclear. The CDR3 totals 16 residues. Germline CDR1 and CDR2: LGHNA and YNFKEQ. V lost 0 bases and J 2 bases, leaving 13 bases between the germline ends. As DNA, the CDR3 is TGTGCCAGCAGCCAAGAGTGGCAGCGCGAACAAGAGACCCAGTACTTC. Protein product: CASSQEWQREQETQYF.

This chain uses TRBV6-1 with TRBJ2-5; D gene ambiguous. CDR3 size: 13 residues. Germline V CDR1 and CDR2: MNHNS, SASEGT. V was pared by 2 bases and J by 2 bases, with 6 bases between. Written as DNA, the CDR3 is TGTGCCAGCAGTGAAATACTACAAGAGACCCAGTACTTC. Translated: CASSEILQETQYF.

V is TRBV28 and J is TRBJ2-7; no firm D call. The CDR3 runs 13 residues. The germline CDR1 and CDR2 sequences are MDHEN and SYDVKM. Trimming shortened V by 3 bases and J by 2 bases, and 8 bases separated the two germline ends. The CDR3 DNA sequence: TGTGCCAGCAGTTTCAACTCACCCTACGAGCAGTACTTC. It codes for CASSFNSPYEQYF. The variable domain in full, with the rest retrieved from reference TRBV28 and TRBJ2-7, is DVKVTQSSRYLVKRTGEKVFLECVQDMDHENMFWYRQDPGLGLRLIYFSYDVKMKEKGDIPEGYSVSREKKERFSLILESASTNQTSMYLCASSFNSPYEQYFGPGTRLTVT.

CDR3 DNA sequence: TGCAGCGTCCTGAGCTCCCCTCAAGATACGCAGTATTTT. Protein: CSVLSSPQDTQYF. The V and J genes are TRBV29-1 and TRBJ2-3, with unresolved D. The V end was cut by 6 bases, the J end by 5 bases, with 15 bases between. CDR1 and CDR2 from the germline V gene are SQVTM and ANQGSEA. This CDR3 is 13 amino acids long.

CDR3 region: CASSQVHDTEAFF. Written as DNA, the CDR3 is TGCGCCAGCAGCCAGGTACACGACACTGAAGCTTTCTTT. This sequence joins TRBV4-3 and TRBJ1-1; D remains unclear. Germline CDR1 and CDR2: LGHNA and YSLEER. The CDR3 sequence is 13 residues long. V was pared by 3 bases and J by 3 bases, with 8 bases between.

The V gene is TRBV6-5, the J gene TRBJ2-2; tentative D call: TRBD2 (6 bases). Trimming took 8 bases from V and 4 from J, leaving 17 bases between them. The CDR3 runs to 15 residues. Germline V gives CDR1 MNHEY, CDR2 SVGAGI. CDR3 sequence (DNA): TGTGCCAGCTGTAGCGGCTATGGGAGCACCGGGGAGCTGTTTTTT. Amino acids: CASCSGYGSTGELFF.

This chain uses TRBV6-5 with TRBJ1-1, with 7 bases aligning to TRBD1. CDR3 size: 15 residues. J was trimmed by 6 bases and V by 6 bases; bases with no gene match: 13. CDR1 is MNHEY, CDR2 SVGAGI, per germline. The CDR3 protein is CASRISGQHFSEAFF. The CDR3 DNA reads as TGTGCCAGCAGAATATCGGGACAGCACTTTTCTGAAGCTTTCTTT.

This clone occurred a few times. The V gene is TRBV6-6, the J gene TRBJ1-2; 9 bases fit TRBD1. This CDR3 is built from 14 residues. From germline, CDR1 is MNHNY and CDR2 SVGAGI (reference sequence). V trimming: 6 bases; J trimming: 3 bases; junction bases outside the gene matches: 5. The CDR3 sequence is CASSPTGGYYGYTF. CDR3 nucleotides: TGTGCCAGCAGCCCGACAGGGGGGTACTATGGCTACACCTTC.

V is TRBV5-8 and J is TRBJ1-5; 8 nucleotides line up with TRBD1. CDR1 is SGHTS and CDR2 is YDEGEE in the germline V gene. CDR3 length equals 15 residues. J lost 6 bases, V lost 2 bases, and 7 bases had no gene match. CDR3 amino acids: CASSLVRGPGQPQHF. Here the CDR3 DNA reads TGTGCCAGCAGCTTAGTCAGGGGGCCGGGTCAGCCCCAGCATTTT.

This chain joins TRBV6-5 and TRBJ1-2; TRBD1 matches 10 bases. V was pared by 6 bases and J by 5 bases, with 6 bases of the junction left unmatched. The CDR3 loop spans 14 amino acids. Germline lookup yields CDR1 MNHEY and CDR2 SVGAGI. The CDR3 DNA reads as TGTGCCAGCAGGTCACAGGGACAGGGGTATGGCTACACCTTC. Translated, it gives CASRSQGQGYGYTF.

The CDR3 sequence: CASSLTSTTDTQYF. CDR3 DNA: TGCGCCAGCAGCTTGACTAGCACCACAGATACGCAGTATTTT. This chain links TRBV5-1 with TRBJ2-3; TRBD2 might be the D (6 bases). The CDR3 sequence is 14 residues long. CDR1 is SGHRS and CDR2 is YFSETQ in the germline V gene. V gave up 1 base and J gave up 2 bases, with 8 bases separating them.

The rearrangement links TRBV2 to TRBJ2-7; 9 positions agree with TRBD1. V shed 6 bases, J shed 2 bases, and the junction held 2 bases outside the gene matches. The CDR3 is 13 amino acids. The germline V gene has CDR1 SNHLY and CDR2 FYNNEI. CDR3 coding DNA: TGTGCCAGCAGGGGGACAGGGACCTACGAGCAGTACTTC. Translation gives CASRGTGTYEQYF.

The genes are TRBV3-1 (or the pseudogene TRBV3-2) and TRBJ2-1; 13 nucleotides align to TRBD2. Germline CDR1 LGHDT, CDR2 YNNKEL (reference sequence). CDR3 size: 15 residues. Trimming cost V 4 bases and J 9 bases; bases outside gene matches: 6. The CDR3 protein is CASSPWTSGGIEQFF. CDR3 bases: TGTGCCAGCAGCCCCTGGACTAGCGGGGGTATTGAGCAGTTCTTC.

The V gene is TRBV5-1, the J gene TRBJ2-7; TRBD1 is a possible D gene (6 bases). V lost 0 bases, J lost 1 base, and 11 bases lay in between. The CDR3 totals 15 residues. Germline V CDR1 and CDR2: SGHRS, YFSETQ. The CDR3 is CASSLEGTQSYEQYF. As DNA, the CDR3 is TGCGCCAGCAGCTTGGAAGGGACACAATCCTACGAGCAGTACTTC.